The rows below give T cell receptor beta chains drawn from one sample of a study of cytomegalovirus exposure and HLA in healthy donors. The method was immunoSEQ multiplex PCR; TCRdb's version includes in-frame clones alone and lacks a portion of them. The table lists about 150,000 clones, around two thirds of them singletons. The sample was PBMCs. These receptors were taken from a woman in her 40s in good health and CMV-seronegative. Both conserved end residues are part of each CDR3. A D gene is named only where the DNA matches it firmly. The listing skips clone size in some rows; elsewhere it reads once, few, many or a size class.

CDR3 DNA: TGTGCCAGTAGTATGGGGGCAGGGACAGGGGCCAACGTCCTGACTTTC
CDR3 protein: CASSMGAGTGANVLTF
D gene: .
J gene: TRBJ2-6
clone size: medium-sized
V gene: TRBV19

CDR3 DNA: TGCGCCAGCAGCGGAACAGGGGGGACTGAAGCTTTCTTT
CDR3 protein: CASSGTGGTEAFF
D gene: TRBD1
J gene: TRBJ1-1
clone size: .
V gene: TRBV5-1

CDR3 DNA: TGTGCCAGCAGCGTAGCCCCCGGGGTCGAGCAGTACTTC
CDR3 protein: CASSVAPGVEQYF
D gene: .
J gene: TRBJ2-7
clone size: .
V gene: TRBV9

CDR3 DNA: TGTGCCAGCAGCGTAGGGGCCCACAGGGGAGTAGGAGAGACCCAGTACTTC
CDR3 protein: CASSVGAHRGVGETQYF
D gene: TRBD1
J gene: TRBJ2-5
clone size: .
V gene: TRBV9

CDR3 DNA: TGTGCCAGCAGCTTGGGGCAGCCCAACTACGAGCAGTACTTC
CDR3 protein: CASSLGQPNYEQYF
D gene: .
J gene: TRBJ2-7
clone size: few
V gene: TRBV7-3

CDR3 DNA: TGTGCCAGCAGCGCGGGGGATTGGGGTTTGGACTATGGCTACACCTTC
CDR3 protein: CASSAGDWGLDYGYTF
D gene: .
J gene: TRBJ1-2
clone size: few
V gene: TRBV11-2

CDR3 DNA: TGTGCCAGTAGTATAGGGGCCAGGGACTATGGCTACACCTTC
CDR3 protein: CASSIGARDYGYTF
D gene: .
J gene: TRBJ1-2
clone size: .
V gene: TRBV19

CDR3 DNA: TGTGCCAGCACCGGGACAAGGCAAGAGACCCAGTACTTC
CDR3 protein: CASTGTRQETQYF
D gene: .
J gene: TRBJ2-5
clone size: .
V gene: TRBV19

CDR3 DNA: TGTGCCAGCAGCCCAAGCTTTGAGATTACGCAGTATTTT
CDR3 protein: CASSPSFEITQYF
D gene: .
J gene: TRBJ2-3
clone size: few
V gene: TRBV14

CDR3 DNA: TGTGCCAGCAGCGTAGGTCTAGCGGGGGCTGGGGATACGCAGTATTTT
CDR3 protein: CASSVGLAGAGDTQYF
D gene: TRBD2
J gene: TRBJ2-3
clone size: .
V gene: TRBV9

CDR3 DNA: TGTGCCAGCTCCCTGGGACAGGGTGGGAACACTGAAGCTTTCTTT
CDR3 protein: CASSLGQGGNTEAFF
D gene: TRBD1
J gene: TRBJ1-1
clone size: .
V gene: TRBV18

CDR3 DNA: TGTGCCAGCAGCTTAGATCGGGGGGTTGCGGGAGAGACCCAGTACTTC
CDR3 protein: CASSLDRGVAGETQYF
D gene: TRBD2
J gene: TRBJ2-5
clone size: .
V gene: TRBV11-2

CDR3 DNA: TGTGCCAGCAGGGGATCCGGGGATTTCTATGGCGGCTACACCTTC
CDR3 protein: CASRGSGDFYGGYTF
D gene: .
J gene: TRBJ1-2
clone size: .
V gene: TRBV27

CDR3 DNA: TGTGCCAGCAGTGAGACAGGCCTCAGAAGGCCCCAGCATTTT
CDR3 protein: CASSETGLRRPQHF
D gene: .
J gene: TRBJ1-5
clone size: .
V gene: TRBV2

CDR3 DNA: TGTGCCAGCAGTTTATCGGGGACAGGGACTAATTCACCCCTCCACTTT
CDR3 protein: CASSLSGTGTNSPLHF
D gene: TRBD1
J gene: TRBJ1-6
clone size: few
V gene: TRBV27

CDR3 DNA: TGTGCCAGCAGACTACAGGGAACGGGCAATCAGCCCCAGCATTTT
CDR3 protein: CASRLQGTGNQPQHF
D gene: .
J gene: TRBJ1-5
clone size: .
V gene: TRBV27

CDR3 DNA: TGTGCCAGCTCACCAGGAGTTAATTCACCCCTCCACTTT
CDR3 protein: CASSPGVNSPLHF
D gene: .
J gene: TRBJ1-6
clone size: .
V gene: TRBV18